This T cell receptor (beta chain) is from a study of T cells in Graves' hyperthyroidism and ophthalmopathy. For the study at large: Upon initial diagnosis and before any treatment, peripheral blood was collected.

Study-wide results and limits: Blood shared most expanded thyroid clonotypes above 0.001.

Trimming took 1 base from V and 8 from J; bases not matched to a gene: 3. The CDR3 extends over 15 amino acids. Per the germline V gene, CDR1 is SGHRS and CDR2 is YFSETQ. Regions amplified from RNA transcripts were the TCR beta CDR3 regions. HTBI primers drove first-round RT-PCR of the TCR CDR3. In TCRdb, the multiplex PCR reads were re-called with MiXCR into one record per CDR3 protein. Of some 720,000 distinct CDR3 sequences detected, roughly 15% appear once; the ten largest clones hold under 8.5%. This clonotype was found many times. What it binds is unknown. This chain links TRBV5-1 with TRBJ2-1; 13 bases line up with TRBD2. The specimen sequenced was blood. The receptor was isolated from a man aged 18 to 29 with Graves' hyperthyroidism. The CDR3 is CASSLMTSGRHEQFF. The CDR3 coding sequence is TGCGCCAGCAGCTTGATGACTAGCGGGAGGCATGAGCAGTTCTTC.